This note documents a single T cell receptor beta chain sequence. Its antigen is unknown. This record belongs to a study of cytomegalovirus exposure and HLA in healthy donors. Regarding the study as a whole: In a later analysis, TCR beta V- and J-gene trimming showed a link to a missense DCLRE1C variant. Judged likely to be a sequencing artifact was a cluster of highly shared sequence variants. Most TCR sequences proved rare, with some public TCRs found in many donors. The listing of about 150 TCR beta chains classed them as cytomegalovirus-associated.

With V trimmed by 3 bases and J by 5 bases, 9 bases remained unmatched. Germline assignment: CDR1 SGHAT and CDR2 FQNNGV. The CDR3 is 15 amino acids. A multiplex PCR was run with 60 Vbeta primers and 13 Jbeta primers. Generated by immunoSEQ multiplex PCR, the TCRdb table keeps only in-frame clones and is missing some. The repertoire holds 150,000 to 200,000 clones, with roughly four fifths as singletons. The rearrangement links TRBV11-2 to TRBJ1-2; 7 nucleotides agree with TRBD1. The sequence derives from a man aged 50 to 60 in good health and CMV-seropositive. Sequencing input: PBMCs. The CDR3 here is CASSFSRGQSYGYTF. CDR3 nucleotide sequence: TGTGCCAGCAGCTTTTCGCGGGGACAGAGTTATGGCTACACCTTC.